Reported below is one TCR beta chain. Antigen unknown. One end of the junction varies from germline; a read error may be responsible. Splitting of CD4+ cells produced CD45RA+ naive and CD45RA-negative memory subsets. These data come from a study of shared clonotypes between healthy human individuals. Study results and limitations: In contrast to clonotypes shared by all four donors, non-shared clonotypes had lower generation probabilities.

Germline CDR1 is SSHAT and CDR2 is FNYEAQ (reference sequence). The CDR3 totals 13 residues. Genomic DNA from each subset was divided evenly over several immunoSEQ plates. Repertoires were generated with immunoSEQ multiplex PCR, while TCRdb's copy carries only in-frame clones and drops some. The sample has around 1 million clones, approximately 80% seen once. The sample was memory CD4+ T cells sorted from blood. The subset: CD45RA-negative fraction. This sequence joins TRBV7-7 and TRBJ1-5; unclear D gene. The origin of this receptor is a young man in good health. The CDR3 here is CASSPSVGQPQHF. For the CDR3, the DNA is TGTGCTAGCAGCCCCTCCGTGGGGCAGCCCCAGCATTTT. Based on the CDR3 plus reference TRBV7-7 and TRBJ1-5, the full variable domain is GAGVSQSPRYKVTKRGQDVTLRCDPISSHATLYWYQQALGQGPEFLTYFNYEAQPDKSGLPSDRFSAERPEGSISTLTIQRTEQRDSAMYRCASSPSVGQPQHFGDGTRLSIL.